The clone carrying this T cell receptor (beta chain) came up a few times. As yet, its antigen is unknown. Germline-derived CDR1 and CDR2 are LNHDA and SQIVND (reference sequence). V was trimmed by 6 bases and J by 0 bases, leaving 12 bases between them. The CDR3 spans 15 residues. The entry originates in a study of T cell repertoires in cytomegalovirus infection. Looking at the study overall: TCR beta signatures that were public indicated CMV infection and matching HLA type.

Study results and limitations: The ex vivo response was dominated by HLA-C-restricted CMV-specific TCR beta clonotypes. Identification of carriers of CMV plus the relevant HLA was achieved through cumulative public TCR beta family frequency.

TCRdb re-called the reads through MiXCR, storing one row per CDR3 protein. The sample lists hundreds of thousands of distinct CDR3 sequences; approximately 34% were seen once. The chain recombines TRBV19 with TRBJ1-5; TRBD1 might be the D (6 bases). Source material: PBMCs. The sequence derives from a human donor in good health (CMV status not recorded). Some clones in this sample may be carry-over from other donors' samples. The CDR3 DNA is TGTGCCAGTAGGTTGACAGGCTATAGCAATCAGCCCCAGCATTTT. It codes for CASRLTGYSNQPQHF. Looking up the rest from reference TRBV19 and TRBJ1-5 gives the full variable domain: DGGITQSPKYLFRKEGQNVTLSCEQNLNHDAMYWYRQDPGQGLRLIYYSQIVNDFQKGDIAEGYSVSREKKESFPLTVTSAQKNPTAFYLCASRLTGYSNQPQHFGDGTRLSIL.